The 29 T cell receptor beta chains presented below share a single source sample, sequenced in a study of Graves' ophthalmopathy and Graves' hyperthyroidism. Amplified material comprised TCR beta CDR3 regions derived from RNA transcripts. HTBI primers served in a first-round RT-PCR, which a second-round multiplex PCR followed. Using its own MiXCR run on the multiplex PCR reads, TCRdb lists one record per CDR3 protein. The table shows 600,000 to 950,000 distinct CDR3 sequences, with roughly two fifths occurring only once. Sequencing input: peripheral blood. These receptors were obtained from an adult man with Graves' ophthalmopathy.

This chain uses TRBV10-3 with TRBJ1-2; 9 nucleotides align to TRBD1. This CDR3 region has 15 residues. Germline CDR1 and CDR2: ENHRY and SYGVKD. The V segment lost 6 bases and the J segment 4 bases; nucleotides outside the gene matches: 9. CDR3 DNA: TGTGCCATCAGGCCGGGACAGGGTAATACCTATGGCTACACCTTC. Its translation: CAIRPGQGNTYGYTF.

This clonotype was recorded at least ten times. This chain joins TRBV20-1 and TRBJ1-2; TRBD1 agrees at 8 bases. The length of the CDR3 is 13 residues. Germline-derived CDR1 and CDR2 are DFQATT and SNEGSKA (reference sequence). J was trimmed by 8 bases and V by 6 bases; bases with no gene match: 11. The DNA of the CDR3 is TGCAGTGCGCACTTGACAGGGGCAGAGGGCTACACCTTC. Protein product: CSAHLTGAEGYTF.

The CDR3 DNA is TGTGCCAGCAGTGTGACAGTTACGATGAACACTGAAGCTTTCTTT. It encodes CASSVTVTMNTEAFF. This chain connects TRBV27 to TRBJ1-1; D possibly corresponds to TRBD1 (5 bases). The CDR3 consists of 15 residues. The V and J ends lost 5 bases and 0 bases respectively, with 13 bases between them. Per germline, CDR1 MNHEY and CDR2 SMNVEV (reference sequence).

This clonotype was detected only a few times. The chain has TRBV29-1 and TRBJ2-2, with 7 bases matching TRBD1. V trimming: 7 bases; J trimming: 4 bases; junction bases outside the gene matches: 6. Per germline, CDR1 SQVTM and CDR2 ANQGSEA. This CDR3 has 13 amino acids. The CDR3 nucleotides read TGCAGCGCCTGGGACAGCGGCACCGGGGAGCTGTTTTTT. Translated, it gives CSAWDSGTGELFF.

This clonotype was detected ten times or more. This rearrangement joins TRBV29-1 to TRBJ1-1; TRBD1 matches 7 bases. The CDR3 runs to 13 residues. Germline V gives CDR1 SQVTM, CDR2 ANQGSEA. The V segment lost 5 bases and the J segment 3 bases; nucleotides outside the gene matches: 6. Here the CDR3 reads CSVQGEWDTEAFF. The DNA of the CDR3 is TGCAGCGTTCAGGGGGAATGGGACACTGAAGCTTTCTTT.

The chain recombines TRBV7-9 with TRBJ2-2; D is uncertain. The V end was cut by 4 bases, the J end by 5 bases, with 8 bases between. The CDR3 runs 13 residues. Germline V lookup: CDR1 SEHNR, CDR2 FQNEAQ (reference sequence). The CDR3 loop is CASSWVGTGELFF. Written as DNA, the CDR3 is TGTGCCAGCAGCTGGGTTGGAACCGGGGAGCTGTTTTTT.

A remark on this clonotype: A much larger clone lies one base from this, so it may be a read error. The rearrangement joins TRBV7-9 to TRBJ1-1; D remains ambiguous. Germline V gene lookup returns CDR1 SEHNR and CDR2 FQNEAQ (reference sequence). The CDR3 has 11 residues. V lost 11 bases, J lost 2 bases, and 9 bases lay in between. The CDR3 protein is CAGNINTEAFF. The CDR3 nucleotides read TGTGCCGGCAACATAAACACTGAAGCTTTCTTT.

This clonotype was recorded at least ten times. The chain carries TRBV7-6 and TRBJ1-2, with D unclear. Trimming removed 5 bases from V and 4 bases from J, with 8 bases in between. CDR3 size: 12 residues. CDR1 SGHVS and CDR2 FNYEAQ come from the germline V gene. The CDR3: CASSPYFYGYTF. In nucleotides, the CDR3 is TGTGCCAGCAGCCCATACTTCTATGGCTACACCTTC.

In this sample, this clonotype turned up many times. The V gene is TRBV13, the J gene TRBJ2-5, with 7 bases lining up with TRBD2. V dropped 5 bases and J dropped 4; count of bases not matched to a gene: 7. This CDR3 contains 14 residues. Germline V gene lookup returns CDR1 PRHDT and CDR2 FYEKMQ (reference sequence). CDR3 DNA sequence: TGTGCCAGCAGCCCAGGAGCGGGGCGAGAGACCCAGTACTTC. Its protein product is CASSPGAGRETQYF. Combining the CDR3 with reference TRBV13 and TRBJ2-5 gives the whole variable domain AAGVIQSPRHLIKEKRETATLKCYPIPRHDTVYWYQQGPGQDPQFLISFYEKMQSDKGSIPDRFSAQQFSDYHSELNMSSLELGDSALYFCASSPGAGRETQYFGPGTRLLVL.

This clonotype was counted at least ten times. The chain has TRBV7-8 and TRBJ2-5; D uncertain. Trimming shortened V by 3 bases and J by 4 bases, and 6 bases separated the two germline ends. The CDR3 consists of 12 residues. Looked up from germline, CDR1 is SGHVS and CDR2 is FQNEAQ. The chain's CDR3 is CASSFGLETQYF. The CDR3 coding sequence is TGTGCCAGCAGCTTTGGCTTAGAGACCCAGTACTTC.

The chain recombines TRBV29-1 with TRBJ1-1; a weak D match, TRBD1 (6 bases). CDR3 length: 13 amino acids. V was clipped by 8 bases and J by 1 base, with 14 bases between them. Germline CDR1 reads SQVTM; CDR2 reads ANQGSEA. The CDR3 spells CSHTRGSNTEAFF. CDR3 DNA: TGCAGCCACACCAGGGGTTCGAACACTGAAGCTTTCTTT.

The V gene is TRBV20-1, the J gene TRBJ2-7; 7 nucleotides match TRBD1. The CDR3 sequence is 14 residues long. Germline trimming cut 3 bases from V and 1 base from J; bases unmatched to any gene: 6. CDR1 is DFQATT, CDR2 SNEGSKA, per germline (reference sequence). CDR3 nucleotide sequence: TGCAGTGCTAGCCGGGACAGCACGTCCTACGAGCAGTACTTC. Translating gives CSASRDSTSYEQYF.

This rearrangement joins TRBV29-1 to TRBJ1-1; D is unresolved. This CDR3 contains 12 residues. Trimming stripped 3 bases from V and 3 bases from J, with 8 bases between. Germline V gene sequence: CDR1 SQVTM, CDR2 ANQGSEA. Here the CDR3 reads CSVDGGDTEAFF. The CDR3 nucleotides read TGCAGCGTTGATGGTGGGGACACTGAAGCTTTCTTT.

The rearrangement links TRBV25-1 to TRBJ2-7; tentative D call: TRBD1 (5 bases). CDR3 length: 15 amino acids. The V gene lost 5 bases and the J gene lost 3 bases, with 17 bases spanning the gap. Germline V CDR1 and CDR2: MGHDK, SYGVNS. This chain's CDR3 is CASSSIDSLYYEQYF. CDR3 sequence (DNA): TGTGCCAGCAGTTCCATCGACAGCCTTTACTACGAGCAGTACTTC.

This clonotype has ten or more counts. The rearrangement uses TRBV7-9 and TRBJ1-6, with D perhaps TRBD1 (5 bases). Germline CDR1 is SEHNR and CDR2 is FQNEAQ (reference sequence). The CDR3 has 13 amino acids. The V and J ends lost 6 bases and 7 bases respectively, with 10 bases between them. The CDR3 protein is CASSLGGNSPLHF. The CDR3, as DNA: TGTGCCAGCAGTTTGGGGGGGAATTCACCCCTCCACTTT.

This sequence joins TRBV7-2 and TRBJ2-5; 11 bases match TRBD2. In germline, CDR1 is SGHTA, CDR2 FQGNSA. V lost 5 bases, J lost 5 bases, and 4 bases stayed unmatched. The CDR3 runs to 14 residues. CDR3 in amino acids: CASSQASGGETQYF. CDR3 DNA sequence: TGTGCCAGCAGCCAAGCTAGCGGGGGGGAGACCCAGTACTTC. Together with reference TRBV7-2 and TRBJ2-5, the CDR3 gives the full variable domain: GAGVSQSPSNKVTEKGKDVELRCDPISGHTALYWYRQSLGQGLEFLIYFQGNSAPDKSGLPSDRFSAERTGGSVSTLTIQRTQQEDSAVYLCASSQASGGETQYFGPGTRLLVL.

This clonotype was seen only a few times. V gene TRBV6-1 combines with J gene TRBJ2-7; TRBD2 agrees at 12 bases. Germline assignment: CDR1 MNHNS and CDR2 SASEGT. Trimming at V came to 8 bases and at J to 5 bases, leaving 10 bases not matched to a gene. The CDR3 runs to 15 residues. CDR3 coding DNA: TGTGCCAGCGGGGCTCTAGCGGGAGGGCCCCACGAGCAGTACTTC. This encodes CASGALAGGPHEQYF.

This clonotype was picked up a small number of times. The genes are TRBV20-1 and TRBJ1-6; D ambiguous. The V gene's germline CDR1 is DFQATT and CDR2 SNEGSKA (reference sequence). V lost 1 base and J 7 bases, leaving 8 bases between the germline ends. The CDR3 is 13 amino acids. CDR3 DNA: TGCAGTGCTAGAGGGGTGAGCAATTCACCCCTCCACTTT. It codes for CSARGVSNSPLHF.

There are a few counts of this clonotype. The chain is built from TRBV15 and TRBJ2-5; D gene unclear. In germline, CDR1 is LNHNV, CDR2 YYDKDF (reference sequence). Between the trimmed V and J ends, which lost 0 bases and 1 base, there was a span of 9 bases. The CDR3 is 15 amino acids. CDR3: CATSRDRLGQETQYF. In nucleotides, the CDR3 is TGTGCCACCAGCAGAGATAGGCTTGGCCAAGAGACCCAGTACTTC.

This clonotype occurred a few times. The V gene is TRBV20-1, the J gene TRBJ1-1; D unclear. CDR1 and CDR2 (germline): DFQATT, SNEGSKA (reference sequence). V lost 6 bases, J lost 0 bases, and 17 bases lay in between. The CDR3 has 15 residues. The CDR3 is CSAENVEGMNTEAFF. In DNA, the CDR3 is TGCAGTGCCGAAAACGTGGAGGGCATGAACACTGAAGCTTTCTTT.

V and J are TRBV24-1 and TRBJ1-4; D possibly corresponds to TRBD1 (6 bases). With 11 bases removed from V and 7 bases from J, the gap between germline ends came to 22 bases. CDR3 length: 15 amino acids. The V gene's germline CDR1 is KGHDR and CDR2 SFDVKD. The CDR3 coding sequence is TGTGCCAGCAGGCCTGGGATGGGGGGCGGTGAAAAACTGTTTTTT. This translates into CASRPGMGGGEKLFF.

This clonotype was recorded at least ten times. This chain connects TRBV9 to TRBJ1-6, with D possibly being TRBD1 (5 bases). This CDR3 has 15 residues. V was clipped by 4 bases and J by 7 bases, with 15 bases between them. Germline CDR1 and CDR2: SGDLS and YYNGEE. The CDR3 region is CASSQRGLGNSPLHF. The CDR3 region has the DNA TGTGCCAGCAGCCAGCGGGGACTGGGGAATTCACCCCTCCACTTT.

CDR3 DNA sequence: TGTGCCAGCGGCGGGGGATCAACTAATGAAAAACTGTTTTTT. It translates to CASGGGSTNEKLFF. The gene calls are TRBV7-9 and TRBJ1-4, with a weak D call TRBD1 (5 bases). CDR3 length: 14 amino acids. Trimming left V 8 bases short and J 0 bases short, with 10 bases between. Germline-derived CDR1 and CDR2 are SEHNR and FQNEAQ (reference sequence).

The chain recombines TRBV7-8 with TRBJ2-2, with TRBD2 identical over 14 bases. The V segment lost 5 bases and the J segment 3 bases; nucleotides outside the gene matches: 5. Germline CDR1 and CDR2: SGHVS and FQNEAQ. The CDR3 contains 17 residues. CDR3 sequence (DNA): TGTGCCAGCAGCCGGACTAGCGGGGGGAGGGACACCGGGGAGCTGTTTTTT. Translation: CASSRTSGGRDTGELFF.

CDR3 protein: CASKNQGEAEAFF. The DNA for the CDR3 is TGTGCCAGCAAAAACCAGGGGGAGGCTGAAGCTTTCTTT. This sequence joins TRBV2 and TRBJ1-1; 7 bases fit TRBD1. This CDR3 comprises 13 residues. CDR1 is SNHLY, CDR2 FYNNEI, per germline. With V trimmed by 7 bases and J by 6 bases, 8 bases remained unmatched.

The J gene is TRBJ1-5, the V gene TRBV6-1; D ambiguous. The V end lost 5 bases, the J end lost 7 bases, and 12 bases lay between the germline ends. This CDR3 has 13 amino acids. Germline V lookup: CDR1 MNHNS, CDR2 SASEGT. Written as DNA, the CDR3 is TGTGCCAGCAGTTACCTAGATGTGCAGCCCCAGCATTTT. Protein: CASSYLDVQPQHF.

Many counts were recorded for this clonotype. The V call is TRBV20-1, the J call TRBJ2-7; D gene uncertain. The V end was cut by 2 bases, the J end by 4 bases, with 6 bases between. This CDR3 has 11 amino acids. Germline V lookup: CDR1 DFQATT, CDR2 SNEGSKA (reference sequence). CDR3 loop: CSARYGYEQYF. Written as DNA, the CDR3 is TGCAGTGCTAGATACGGTTACGAGCAGTACTTC.

This clonotype was detected only a few times. The genes are TRBV12-3 or TRBV12-4 and TRBJ2-7, with D perhaps TRBD1 (6 bases). This CDR3 comprises 16 residues. V was cut by 3 bases and J by 2 bases, with 17 bases left in between. The CDR3 nucleotides are TGTGCCAGCAGTTTTCTTACAGGGAAGAGGGCCTACGAGCAGTACTTC. Translating gives CASSFLTGKRAYEQYF.

The chain recombines TRBV14 with TRBJ2-7, with D possibly called TRBD1 or TRBD2 (5 bases each). The V and J ends lost 2 bases and 6 bases respectively, with 11 bases between them. CDR3 length: 13 amino acids. CDR1 and CDR2 from the germline V gene are SGHDN and FVKESK. As DNA, the CDR3 is TGTGCCAGCAGCCAATATTCTGGGGGCGAGCAGTACTTC. It yields the protein CASSQYSGGEQYF.